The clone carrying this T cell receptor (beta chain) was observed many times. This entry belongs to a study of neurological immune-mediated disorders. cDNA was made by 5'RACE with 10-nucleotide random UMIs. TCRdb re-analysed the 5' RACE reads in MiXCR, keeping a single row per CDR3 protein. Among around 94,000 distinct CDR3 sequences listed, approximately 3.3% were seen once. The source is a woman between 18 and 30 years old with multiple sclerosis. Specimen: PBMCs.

The CDR3: CASSLQGGNEQYF. Written as DNA, the CDR3 is TGTGCCAGCAGCTTACAGGGGGGAAACGAGCAGTACTTC. This rearrangement joins TRBV7-3 to TRBJ2-7, with a tentative D call TRBD1 (7 bases). V was pared by 2 bases and J by 5 bases, with 10 bases between. The germline V gene has CDR1 SGHTA and CDR2 FQGTGA. CDR3 length equals 13 residues. Combining the CDR3 with reference TRBV7-3 and TRBJ2-7 gives the whole variable domain GAGVSQTPSNKVTEKGKYVELRCDPISGHTALYWYRQSLGQGPEFLIYFQGTGAADDSGLPNDRFFAVRPEGSVSTLKIQRTERGDSAVYLCASSLQGGNEQYFGPGTRLTVT.